The rows below give T cell receptor beta chains drawn from one sample of a study of T cell repertoires in cytomegalovirus infection. Their antigens are not known. From the reads, TCRdb called clonotypes with MiXCR, one entry per CDR3 protein. The table includes 680,000 or so distinct CDR3 sequences, around a third detected once. The specimen comprised cultured PBMCs, sampled from culture after CMV antigen stimulation. The receptor source for this set is a human donor in good health (CMV status not recorded). Some clones in this sample may be carry-over from other donors' samples. The conserved cysteine and the conserved F or W are not part of the CDR3 here.

V: TRBV11-2
CDR3: ASSPDRGHYNEQF

V: TRBV30
CDR3: ACDSYGYT

V: TRBV4-3
CDR3: ASSQVGGSGYGYT

V: TRBV7-2
CDR3: ASSPTPTGFSSDTQY

V: TRBV9
CDR3: ASRRTTGYT

V: TRBV27
CDR3: ASSPQGLREQF

V: TRBV12-3/TRBV12-4
CDR3: ASSFGQGRSSADTQY

V: TRBV29-1
CDR3: SAVWPSYEQY

V: TRBV12-3/TRBV12-4
CDR3: ASSLGGTGADEQF

V: TRBV2
CDR3: ASRPGQRNTIY

V: TRBV12-3/TRBV12-4
CDR3: ASSPRGGTAAKNIQY

V: TRBV12-3/TRBV12-4
CDR3: ASSLRRAVGTEAF

V: TRBV6-6
CDR3: ATGRSYNEQF

V: TRBV16
CDR3: ASSPGQGNGYT

V: TRBV12-3/TRBV12-4
CDR3: ASRPPGGGAGEQY

V: TRBV6-2/TRBV6-3
CDR3: ASSPRGIQY

V: TRBV19
CDR3: ASIPDGKNTEAF

V: TRBV6-1
CDR3: ASFGEVTEAF

V: TRBV4-1
CDR3: ASSQVRGAVVTDTQY

V: TRBV7-2
CDR3: ASSRGATPYNEQF

V: TRBV7-8
CDR3: ASRRGGPDTQY

V: TRBV7-2
CDR3: ASSSRWGTKNIQY

V: TRBV4-1
CDR3: ASSQGRATGNTIY

V: TRBV27
CDR3: ASSLAPPAGGLTEAF

V: TRBV20-1
CDR3: SAGEISGGGTDTQY

V: TRBV2
CDR3: ASVGGRNQPQH

V: TRBV27
CDR3: ASREGQGKKRAQY

V: TRBV20-1
CDR3: SASVGSPYEQY

V: TRBV18
CDR3: ASSPPAGGHNEQF

V: TRBV4-1
CDR3: ASSQDSWSEAF

V: TRBV6-1
CDR3: ASSLLPRAYEQY

V: TRBV19
CDR3: ASSIGRENYGYT

V: TRBV5-1
CDR3: ASSLDRGFDGYT

V: TRBV15
CDR3: ATSRRARTDTQY

V: TRBV20-1
CDR3: SADSRQETQY

V: TRBV20-1
CDR3: STKEIAGGRQPQH

V: TRBV7-2
CDR3: ASSLAGSTDTQY

V: TRBV7-2
CDR3: ASSSSLNEQF

V: TRBV4-3
CDR3: ASSQTGDNTGELF

V: TRBV7-9
CDR3: ASSQWGGQETQY

V: TRBV7-2
CDR3: ASTHGPDRTYEQY

V: TRBV4-1
CDR3: ASSQGGGGSLRNEQF

V: TRBV7-2
CDR3: ASSLETGAEAF

V: TRBV18
CDR3: ASSPRGDNEQF

V: TRBV7-2
CDR3: ASSLTSVADTQY

V: TRBV28
CDR3: ASSLSMEGWAF

V: TRBV7-2
CDR3: ASSLTYNEQF

V: TRBV6-5
CDR3: ASSLDRAETQY